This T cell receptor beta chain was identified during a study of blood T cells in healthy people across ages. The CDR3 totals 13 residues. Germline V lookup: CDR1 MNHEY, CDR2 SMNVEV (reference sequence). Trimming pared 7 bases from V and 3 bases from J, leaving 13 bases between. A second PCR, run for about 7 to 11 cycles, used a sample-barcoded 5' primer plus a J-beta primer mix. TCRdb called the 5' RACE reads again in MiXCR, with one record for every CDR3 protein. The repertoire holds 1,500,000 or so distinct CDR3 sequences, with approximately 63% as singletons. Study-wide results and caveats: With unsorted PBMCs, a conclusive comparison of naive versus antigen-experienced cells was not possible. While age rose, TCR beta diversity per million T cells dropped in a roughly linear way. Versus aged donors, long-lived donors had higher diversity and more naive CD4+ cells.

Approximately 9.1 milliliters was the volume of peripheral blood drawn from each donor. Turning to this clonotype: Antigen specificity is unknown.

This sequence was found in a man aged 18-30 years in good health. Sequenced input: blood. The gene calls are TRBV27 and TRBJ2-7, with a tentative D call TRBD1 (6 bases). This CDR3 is CASKRGYDYEQYF. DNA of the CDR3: TGTGCCAGCAAAAGGGGGTATGACTACGAGCAGTACTTC.